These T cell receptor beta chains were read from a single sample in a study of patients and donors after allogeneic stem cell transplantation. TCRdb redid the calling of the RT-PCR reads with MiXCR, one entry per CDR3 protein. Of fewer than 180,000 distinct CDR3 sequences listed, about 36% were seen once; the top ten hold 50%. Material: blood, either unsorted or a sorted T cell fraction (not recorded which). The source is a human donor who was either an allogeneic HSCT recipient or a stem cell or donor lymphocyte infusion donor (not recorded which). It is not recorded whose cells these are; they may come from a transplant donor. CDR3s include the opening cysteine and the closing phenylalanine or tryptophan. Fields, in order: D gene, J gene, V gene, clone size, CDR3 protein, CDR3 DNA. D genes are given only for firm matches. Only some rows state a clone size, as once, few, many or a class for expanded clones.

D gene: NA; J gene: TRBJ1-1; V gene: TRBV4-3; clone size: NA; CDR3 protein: CASSPLRAENTEAFF; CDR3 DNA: TGCGCCAGCAGCCCCCTGCGGGCGGAGAACACTGAAGCTTTCTTT
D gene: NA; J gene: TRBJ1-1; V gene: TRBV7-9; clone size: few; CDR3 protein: CASGKTALRYTEAFF; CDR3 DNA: TGTGCCAGCGGCAAGACAGCACTACGATATACTGAAGCTTTCTTT
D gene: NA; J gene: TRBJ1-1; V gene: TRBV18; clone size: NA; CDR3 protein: CASSPGQFGTEAFF; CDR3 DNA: TGTGCCAGCTCACCAGGACAGTTTGGCACTGAAGCTTTCTTT
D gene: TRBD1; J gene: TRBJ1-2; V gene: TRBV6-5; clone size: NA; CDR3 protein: CASSYAPTGGYGYTF; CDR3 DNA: TGTGCCAGCAGTTACGCCCCGACAGGGGGCTATGGCTACACCTTC
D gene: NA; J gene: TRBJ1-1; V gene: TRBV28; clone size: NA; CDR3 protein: CAVWGSTEAFF; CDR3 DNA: TGTGCCGTGTGGGGAAGCACTGAAGCTTTCTTT
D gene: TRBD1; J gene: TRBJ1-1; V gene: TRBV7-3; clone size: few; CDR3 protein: CASSRTGTGITEAFF; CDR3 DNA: TGTGCCAGCAGCCGCACCGGGACAGGGATCACTGAAGCTTTCTTT
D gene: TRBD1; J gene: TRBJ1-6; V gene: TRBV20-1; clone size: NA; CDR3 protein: CSAPTGNSPLHF; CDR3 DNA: TGCAGTGCACCGACAGGGAATTCACCCCTCCACTTT
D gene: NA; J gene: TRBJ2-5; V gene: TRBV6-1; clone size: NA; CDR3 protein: CASSALQGPLQETQYF; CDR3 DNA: TGTGCCAGCAGTGCCCTACAGGGTCCCCTTCAAGAGACCCAGTACTTC
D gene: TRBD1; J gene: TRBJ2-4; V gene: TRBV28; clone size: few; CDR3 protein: CASSSIAGTEIQYF; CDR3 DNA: TGTGCCAGCAGTTCAATCGCCGGGACAGAGATTCAGTACTTC
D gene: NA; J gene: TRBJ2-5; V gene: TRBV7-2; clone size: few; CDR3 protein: CASSLVTGFEETQYF; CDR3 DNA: TGTGCCAGCAGCTTAGTAACAGGCTTCGAAGAGACCCAGTACTTC
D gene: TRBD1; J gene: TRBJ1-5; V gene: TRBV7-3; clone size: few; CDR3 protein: CASTLRVSGTGVHQPQHF; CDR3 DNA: TGTGCCAGCACCCTTAGGGTATCCGGGACAGGGGTTCATCAGCCCCAGCATTTT
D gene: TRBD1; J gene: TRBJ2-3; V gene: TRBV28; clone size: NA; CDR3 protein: CASSGTVSTDTQYF; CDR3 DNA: TGTGCCAGCAGCGGGACAGTTAGCACAGATACGCAGTATTTT
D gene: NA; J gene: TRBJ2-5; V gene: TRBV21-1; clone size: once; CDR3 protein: CASSKKALTLGPYQETQYF; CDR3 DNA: TGTGCCAGCAGCAAAAAAGCCCTTACGTTGGGGCCCTACCAAGAGACCCAGTACTTC
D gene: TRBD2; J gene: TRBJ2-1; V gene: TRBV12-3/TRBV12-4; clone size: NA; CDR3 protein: CASSFSGGAYNEQFF; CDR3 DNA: TGTGCCAGCAGTTTTAGCGGGGGGGCCTACAATGAGCAGTTCTTC
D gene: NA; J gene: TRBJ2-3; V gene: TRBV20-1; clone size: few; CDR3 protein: CSARDKGGSPHTQYF; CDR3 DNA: TGCAGTGCTAGAGATAAGGGGGGCTCCCCCCATACGCAGTATTTT
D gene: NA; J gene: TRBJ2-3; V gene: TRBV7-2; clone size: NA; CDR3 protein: CASSLGAITQYF; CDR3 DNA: TGTGCCAGCAGCCTTGGGGCCATTACGCAGTATTTT
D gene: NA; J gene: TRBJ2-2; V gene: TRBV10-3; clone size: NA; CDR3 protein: CAISEVGGLPHTGELFF; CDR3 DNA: TGTGCCATCAGCGAGGTGGGGGGCCTTCCACACACCGGGGAGCTGTTTTTT
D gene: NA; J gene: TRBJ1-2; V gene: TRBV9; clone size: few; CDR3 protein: CASTLHPVGGGYTF; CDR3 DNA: TGTGCCAGCACCCTACACCCCGTAGGGGGAGGCTACACCTTC
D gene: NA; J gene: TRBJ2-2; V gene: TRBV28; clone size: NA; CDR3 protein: CASSPGHTNTGELFF; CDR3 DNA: TGTGCCAGCAGCCCCGGACACACGAACACCGGGGAGCTGTTTTTT
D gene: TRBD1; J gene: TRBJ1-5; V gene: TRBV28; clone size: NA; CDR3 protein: CASSLAGGSNQPQHF; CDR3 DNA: TGTGCCAGCAGTTTGGCAGGGGGGAGCAATCAGCCCCAGCATTTT
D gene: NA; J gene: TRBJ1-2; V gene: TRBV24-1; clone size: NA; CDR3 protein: CATSDGGRGTNYGYTF; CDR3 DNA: TGTGCCACCAGTGATGGAGGAAGGGGGACCAACTATGGCTACACCTTC
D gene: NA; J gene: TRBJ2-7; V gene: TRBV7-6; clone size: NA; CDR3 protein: CASSLDKGWSYEQYF; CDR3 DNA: TGTGCCAGCAGCTTAGACAAGGGTTGGAGCTACGAGCAGTACTTC
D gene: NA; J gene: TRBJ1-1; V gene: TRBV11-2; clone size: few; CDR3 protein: CASSLDQVPNTEAFF; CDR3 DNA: TGTGCCAGCAGCTTAGATCAGGTGCCGAACACTGAAGCTTTCTTT
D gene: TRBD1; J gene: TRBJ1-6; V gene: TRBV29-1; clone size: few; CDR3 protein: CSVGQGGSPLHF; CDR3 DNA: TGCAGCGTGGGACAGGGCGGTTCACCCCTCCACTTT
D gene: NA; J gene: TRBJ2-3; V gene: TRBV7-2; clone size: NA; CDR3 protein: CASSYITDTQYF; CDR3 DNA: TGTGCCAGCAGCTACATCACAGATACGCAGTATTTT
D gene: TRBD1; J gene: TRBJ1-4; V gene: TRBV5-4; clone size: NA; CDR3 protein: CASSRGQGPEKLFF; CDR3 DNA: TGTGCCAGCAGCCGGGGACAGGGGCCCGAAAAACTGTTTTTT
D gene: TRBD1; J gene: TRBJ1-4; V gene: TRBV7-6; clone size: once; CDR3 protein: CASSQGTGDNEKLFF; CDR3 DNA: TGTGCCAGCAGCCAAGGGACAGGGGATAATGAAAAACTGTTTTTT
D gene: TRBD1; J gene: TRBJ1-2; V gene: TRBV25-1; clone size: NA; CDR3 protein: CASSGRDSYNYGYTF; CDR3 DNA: TGTGCCAGCAGTGGCCGGGACAGCTACAACTATGGCTACACCTTC
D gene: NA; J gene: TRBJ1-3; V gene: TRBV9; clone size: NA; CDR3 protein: CASSVAVRDAGNTIYF; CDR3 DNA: TGTGCCAGCAGCGTAGCAGTCAGGGATGCGGGAAACACCATATATTTT
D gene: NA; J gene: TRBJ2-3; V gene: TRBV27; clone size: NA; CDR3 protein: CASNDPRDTQYF; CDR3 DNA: TGTGCCAGCAATGACCCCAGAGATACGCAGTATTTT
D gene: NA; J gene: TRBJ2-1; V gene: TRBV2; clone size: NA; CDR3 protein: CASSDGSRALFF; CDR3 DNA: TGTGCCAGCAGTGACGGGAGTAGGGCTTTGTTCTTC
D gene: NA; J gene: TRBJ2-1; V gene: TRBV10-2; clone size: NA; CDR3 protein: CASRARYNEQFF; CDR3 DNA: TGCGCCAGCAGGGCCCGGTACAATGAGCAGTTCTTC
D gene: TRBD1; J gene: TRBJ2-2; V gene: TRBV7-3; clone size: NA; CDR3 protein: CASSLAGGETGELFF; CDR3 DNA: TGTGCCAGCAGCTTAGCAGGGGGCGAGACCGGGGAGCTGTTTTTT
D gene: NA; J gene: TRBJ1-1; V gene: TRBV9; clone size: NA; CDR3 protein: CASSPINTEAFF; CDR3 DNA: TGTGCCAGCAGCCCTATTAACACTGAAGCTTTCTTT
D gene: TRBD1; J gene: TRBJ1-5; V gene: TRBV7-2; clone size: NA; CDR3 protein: CASSFGQGSNQPQHF; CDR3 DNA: TGTGCCAGCAGCTTCGGACAGGGAAGCAATCAGCCCCAGCATTTT
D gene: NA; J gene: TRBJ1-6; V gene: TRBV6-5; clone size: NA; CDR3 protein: CASSYSNVRGYNSPLHF; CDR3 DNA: TGTGCCAGCAGTTACTCGAATGTCCGTGGGTATAATTCACCCCTCCACTTT